This record looks at one T cell receptor beta chain sequence and its context. Many counts were recorded for this clonotype. The antigen it binds to is not known. Nothing much larger sits one base from this clone, and base qualities are not available. The sample comes from a study of early T cells in non-severe SARS-CoV-2 infection (dated by TCRdb to about 2021). Background for the entire study: Because TCR sequencing was done on bulk RNA from unsorted whole blood, the alpha and beta chains could not be paired.

This was a case-control study nested in a cohort of healthcare workers in London, UK, who had nasopharyngeal swab PCR tests and blood samples taken every week. Healthcare workers were recruited between 23 and 31 March 2020, during the week of the UK lockdown, and were followed weekly for up to about 15 weeks. On the study overall, not on this receptor specifically: VDJdb matching was skewed toward anti-spike CD8 responses and likely underestimated virus-specific expansions by missing private and CD4 specificities.

The CDR3 runs 15 amino acids, cysteine and phenylalanine included. Only the CDR3 portion is preserved as DNA: 45 bases, with reading frame beginning at the first base. At the junction V is shortened by 5 bases and J by 0 bases, with 14 bases in between. As encoded in the germline V gene (reference sequence), CDR1 is DFQATT while CDR2 is SNEGSKA. The library was built by means of 5' RACE. This sample was sequenced with a NextSeq 500. To correct for sequencing error and PCR bias, the TCR library protocol tagged individual cDNA molecules with unique molecular identifiers. TCR alpha and beta chains were both sequenced, and the abundances of alpha and beta sequences in each sample were closely correlated with each other. In the source study's methods: Decombinator V4 was used to annotate TCR sequences for V gene, J gene and CDR3. Expanded TCRs were defined as changing significantly between any two time points under a Poisson model with p below 0.0001. TCR abundances were normalised to the total number of TCRs sequenced per sample and were expressed as counts per million. TRAV1-2 paired with TRAJ12, TRAJ20 or TRAJ33 defined MAIT TCRs, while TRAV10 paired with TRAJ18 defined iNKT TCRs. VDJdb, accessed 1 November 2021, was searched for CMV, EBV and SARS-CoV-2 annotated TCRs, excluding TCRs annotated for multiple antigens. The raw public reads went through TCRdb reprocessing: fastp at Q25, MiXCR clone calling, in-frame beta chains kept. Entries that share a CDR3 protein sequence are merged under the most common genes and DNA. TCRdb, not the authors, supplied the V and J calls. The sample table shows about 59,000 distinct CDR3 sequences, and 10% to 15% are seen once. Of the sample, 2.5% to 3.5% is held by the ten largest clones.

The TCR comes from an adult who was a healthcare worker with PCR-confirmed SARS-CoV-2 infection or an uninfected control (not recorded which). The receptor chain draws on TRBV20-1 and TRBJ1-5, with TRBD1 perhaps the D gene, on 5 matching bases. The sample comprised whole blood. The CDR3 reads as follows: CSAETGVNSNQPQHF. The nucleotides read TGCAGTGCTGAAACAGGAGTTAATAGCAATCAGCCCCAGCATTTT.